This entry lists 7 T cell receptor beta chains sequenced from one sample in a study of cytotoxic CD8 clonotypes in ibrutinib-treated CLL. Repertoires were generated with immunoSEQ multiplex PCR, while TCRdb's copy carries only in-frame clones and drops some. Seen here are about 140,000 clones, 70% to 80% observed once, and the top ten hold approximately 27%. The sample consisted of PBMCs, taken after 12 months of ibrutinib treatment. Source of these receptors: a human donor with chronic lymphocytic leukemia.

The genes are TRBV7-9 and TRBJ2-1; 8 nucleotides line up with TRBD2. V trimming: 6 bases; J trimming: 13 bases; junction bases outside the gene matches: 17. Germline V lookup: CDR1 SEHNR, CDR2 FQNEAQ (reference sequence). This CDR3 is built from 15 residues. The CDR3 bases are TGTGCCAGCAGTTTCAAATACAGCGGGAGCGACGATCAGTTCTTC. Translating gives CASSFKYSGSDDQFF. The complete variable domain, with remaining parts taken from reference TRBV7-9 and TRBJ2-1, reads DTGVSQNPRHKITKRGQNVTFRCDPISEHNRLYWYRQTLGQGPEFLTYFQNEAQLEKSRLLSDRFSAERPKGSFSTLEIQRTEQGDSAMYLCASSFKYSGSDDQFFGPGTRLTVL.

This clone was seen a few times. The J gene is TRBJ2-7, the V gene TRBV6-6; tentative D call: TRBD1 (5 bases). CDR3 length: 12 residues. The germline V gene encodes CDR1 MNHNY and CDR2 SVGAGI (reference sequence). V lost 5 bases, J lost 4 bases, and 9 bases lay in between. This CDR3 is CASSQNRYEQYF. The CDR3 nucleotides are TGTGCCAGCAGTCAAAACAGGTACGAGCAGTACTTC.

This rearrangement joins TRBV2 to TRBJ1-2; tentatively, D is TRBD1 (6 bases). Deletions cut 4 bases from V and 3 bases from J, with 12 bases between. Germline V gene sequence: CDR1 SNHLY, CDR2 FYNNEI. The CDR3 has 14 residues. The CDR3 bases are TGTGCCAGCAGTGTCGACAGGACCCACTATGGCTACACCTTC. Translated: CASSVDRTHYGYTF.

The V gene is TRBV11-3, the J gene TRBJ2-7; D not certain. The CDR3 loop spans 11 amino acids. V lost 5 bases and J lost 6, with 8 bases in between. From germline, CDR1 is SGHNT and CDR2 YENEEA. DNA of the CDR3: TGTGCCAGCAGCGATTCAGGCGAGCAGTACTTC. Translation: CASSDSGEQYF.

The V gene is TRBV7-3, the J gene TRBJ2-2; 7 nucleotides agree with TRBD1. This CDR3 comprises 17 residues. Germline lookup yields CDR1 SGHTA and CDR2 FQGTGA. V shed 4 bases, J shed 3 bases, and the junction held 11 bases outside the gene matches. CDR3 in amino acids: CASSSDRDSSYTGELFF. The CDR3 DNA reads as TGTGCCAGCAGCTCAGACCGGGACAGCTCCTACACCGGGGAGCTGTTTTTT.

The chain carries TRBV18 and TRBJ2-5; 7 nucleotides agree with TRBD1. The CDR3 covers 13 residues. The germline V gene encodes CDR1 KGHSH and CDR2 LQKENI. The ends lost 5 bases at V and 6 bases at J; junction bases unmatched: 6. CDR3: CASSADREKTQYF. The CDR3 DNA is TGTGCCAGCTCAGCAGACAGGGAGAAGACCCAGTACTTC.

The CDR3: CARSLRGQLNTGELFF. CDR3 in DNA: TGTGCCAGAAGCTTACGGGGACAGCTGAACACCGGGGAGCTGTTTTTT. This chain joins TRBV5-3 and TRBJ2-2, with 7 positions matching TRBD1. TRBV5-3 falls under the ORF class, with uncertain function. This CDR3 region has 16 residues. With V trimmed by 2 bases and J by 1 base, 5 bases remained unmatched.